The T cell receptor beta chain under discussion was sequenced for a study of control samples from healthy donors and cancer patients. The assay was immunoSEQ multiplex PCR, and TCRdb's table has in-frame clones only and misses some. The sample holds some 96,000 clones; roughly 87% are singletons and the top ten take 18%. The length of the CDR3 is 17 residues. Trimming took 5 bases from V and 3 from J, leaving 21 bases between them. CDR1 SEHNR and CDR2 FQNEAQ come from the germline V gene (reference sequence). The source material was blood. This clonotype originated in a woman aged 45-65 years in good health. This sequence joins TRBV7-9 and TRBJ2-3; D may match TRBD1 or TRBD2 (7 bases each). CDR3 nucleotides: TGTGCCAGCAGCCCTACCTTGACAGGGACTAAGACAGATACGCAGTATTTT. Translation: CASSPTLTGTKTDTQYF.